The rows below give T cell receptor beta chains drawn from one sample of a study of blood T cell repertoires in COVID-19. TCRdb's table, derived via immunoSEQ multiplex PCR, lists solely in-frame clones and lacks some. This repertoire shows 95,000 to 110,000 clones, 84% found once; its top ten account for under 30%. The sequencing input was peripheral blood. These receptors were collected from a man between 60 and 70 years old with acute or convalescent COVID-19. Both conserved end residues are part of each CDR3.

j_call,v_call,cdr3_aa
TRBJ2-1,TRBV7-7,CASSRDGTGHNEQFF
TRBJ1-3,TRBV10-3,CATTGADGNTIYF
TRBJ2-2,TRBV27,CASSLLWGEGLNTGELFF
TRBJ1-6,TRBV27,CASSFSLRQGNLANSPLHF
TRBJ1-2,TRBV25-1,CASRETGITNYGYTF
TRBJ1-5,TRBV19,CASSIPGTRNQPQHF
TRBJ1-1,TRBV11-3,CASRAQHTEAFF
TRBJ1-5,TRBV15,CATSRWTGVLQPQHF
TRBJ2-1,TRBV6-2/TRBV6-3,CASSYPGTLGLTALF
TRBJ2-5,TRBV5-5,CASSLEETQYF
TRBJ1-1,TRBV19,CASTQRATGTGDPKEAFF
TRBJ1-2,TRBV7-9,CASSLDARGYTF
TRBJ2-2,TRBV11-3,CASRYGTGRSTGELFF
TRBJ1-6,TRBV25-1,CASTFGGVPLHF